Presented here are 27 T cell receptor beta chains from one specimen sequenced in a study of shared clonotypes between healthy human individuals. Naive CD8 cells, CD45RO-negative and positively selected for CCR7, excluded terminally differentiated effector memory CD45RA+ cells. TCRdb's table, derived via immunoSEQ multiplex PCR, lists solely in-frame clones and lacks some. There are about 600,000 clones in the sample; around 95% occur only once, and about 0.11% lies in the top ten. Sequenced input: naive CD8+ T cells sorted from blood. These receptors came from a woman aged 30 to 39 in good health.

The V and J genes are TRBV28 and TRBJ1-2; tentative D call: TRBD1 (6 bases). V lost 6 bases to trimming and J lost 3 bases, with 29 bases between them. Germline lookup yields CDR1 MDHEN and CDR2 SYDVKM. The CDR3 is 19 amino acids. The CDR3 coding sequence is TGTGCCAGCAGAGGAACGGGGCAGAGCCAGGGGCTTTTTGACTATGGCTACACCTTC. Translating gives CASRGTGQSQGLFDYGYTF.

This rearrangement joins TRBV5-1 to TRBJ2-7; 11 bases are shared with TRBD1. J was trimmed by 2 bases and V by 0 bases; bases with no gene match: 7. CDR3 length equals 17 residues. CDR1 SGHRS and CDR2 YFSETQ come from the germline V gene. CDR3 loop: CASSLGWDRGTTYEQYF. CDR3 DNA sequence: TGCGCCAGCAGCTTGGGGTGGGACAGGGGGACCACCTACGAGCAGTACTTC.

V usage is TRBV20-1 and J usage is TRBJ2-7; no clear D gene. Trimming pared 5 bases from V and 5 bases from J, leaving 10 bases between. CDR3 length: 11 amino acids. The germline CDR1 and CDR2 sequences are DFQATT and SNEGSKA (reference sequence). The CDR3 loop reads CSADQNDEQYF. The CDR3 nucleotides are TGCAGTGCTGATCAGAACGACGAGCAGTACTTC.

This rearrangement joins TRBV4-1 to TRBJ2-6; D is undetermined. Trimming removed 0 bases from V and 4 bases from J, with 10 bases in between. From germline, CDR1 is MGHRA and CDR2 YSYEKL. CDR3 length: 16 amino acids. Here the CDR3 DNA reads TGCGCCAGCAGCCAAGATCTCGGAAAAGGGGCCAACGTCCTGACTTTC. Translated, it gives CASSQDLGKGANVLTF.

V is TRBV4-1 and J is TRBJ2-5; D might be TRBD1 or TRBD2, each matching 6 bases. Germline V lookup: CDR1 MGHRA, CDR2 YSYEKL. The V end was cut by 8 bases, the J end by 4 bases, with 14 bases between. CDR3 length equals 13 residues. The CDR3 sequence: CASGPEGGETQYF. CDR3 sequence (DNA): TGCGCCAGCGGCCCCGAGGGGGGAGAGACCCAGTACTTC.

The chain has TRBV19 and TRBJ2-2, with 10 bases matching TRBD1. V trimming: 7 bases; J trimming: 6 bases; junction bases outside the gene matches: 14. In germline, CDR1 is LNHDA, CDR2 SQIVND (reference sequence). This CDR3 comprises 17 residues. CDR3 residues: CASIGLRDRGFAGELFF. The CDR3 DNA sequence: TGTGCCAGTATCGGGCTCCGGGACAGGGGTTTCGCCGGGGAGCTGTTTTTT.

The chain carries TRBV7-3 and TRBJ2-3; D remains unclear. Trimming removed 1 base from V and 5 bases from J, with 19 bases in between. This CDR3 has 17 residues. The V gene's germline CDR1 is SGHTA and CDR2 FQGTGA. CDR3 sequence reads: CASSLSTPTSEEDTQYF. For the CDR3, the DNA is TGTGCCAGCAGCTTAAGCACCCCCACCTCGGAAGAAGATACGCAGTATTTT. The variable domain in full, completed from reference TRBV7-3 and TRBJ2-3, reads GAGVSQTPSNKVTEKGKYVELRCDPISGHTALYWYRQSLGQGPEFLIYFQGTGAADDSGLPNDRFFAVRPEGSVSTLKIQRTERGDSAVYLCASSLSTPTSEEDTQYFGPGTRLTVL.

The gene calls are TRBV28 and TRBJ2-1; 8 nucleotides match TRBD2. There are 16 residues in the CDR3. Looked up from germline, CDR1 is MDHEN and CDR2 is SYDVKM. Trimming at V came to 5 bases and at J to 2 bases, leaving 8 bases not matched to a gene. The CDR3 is CASSDPREGPYNEQFF. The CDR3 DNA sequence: TGTGCCAGCAGTGATCCACGGGAGGGTCCCTACAATGAGCAGTTCTTC.

The CDR3 DNA reads as TGTGCCAGCAGTTTGGGGGTGGAGACCCAGTACTTC. Its protein product is CASSLGVETQYF. The rearrangement links TRBV28 to TRBJ2-5; D might be TRBD1 or TRBD2, each matching 5 bases. Germline-derived CDR1 and CDR2 are MDHEN and SYDVKM. The CDR3 totals 12 residues. The V end lost 3 bases, the J end lost 5 bases, and 7 bases lay between the germline ends.

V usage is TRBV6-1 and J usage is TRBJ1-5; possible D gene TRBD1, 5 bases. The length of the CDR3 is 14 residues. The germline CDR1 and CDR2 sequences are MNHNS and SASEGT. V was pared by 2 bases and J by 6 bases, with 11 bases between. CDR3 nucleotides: TGTGCCAGCAGTGAATGGGGACTGAGTCAGCCCCAGCATTTT. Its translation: CASSEWGLSQPQHF.

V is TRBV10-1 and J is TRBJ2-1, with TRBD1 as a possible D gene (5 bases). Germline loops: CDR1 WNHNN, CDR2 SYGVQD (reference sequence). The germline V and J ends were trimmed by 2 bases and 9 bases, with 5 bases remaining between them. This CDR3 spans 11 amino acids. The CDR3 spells CASSEGAEQFF. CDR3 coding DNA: TGCGCCAGCAGTGAGGGGGCTGAGCAGTTCTTC.

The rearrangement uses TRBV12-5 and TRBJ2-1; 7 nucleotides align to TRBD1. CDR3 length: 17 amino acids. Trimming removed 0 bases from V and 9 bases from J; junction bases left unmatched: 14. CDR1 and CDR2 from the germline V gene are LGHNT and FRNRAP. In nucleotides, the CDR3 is TGTGCTAGTGGTTTGGTCTCCGGGACAGCGATGGTCGGTGAGCAGTTCTTC. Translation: CASGLVSGTAMVGEQFF.

The CDR3 sequence: CAIRMEDRSYEQYF. The DNA of the CDR3 is TGTGCCATCAGGATGGAGGACAGGTCCTACGAGCAGTACTTC. This sequence joins TRBV10-3 and TRBJ2-7; TRBD1 aligns across 7 bases. CDR1 ENHRY and CDR2 SYGVKD come from the germline V gene. The CDR3 runs to 14 residues. V shed 6 bases and J 1 base; nucleotides not matched to a gene: 6.

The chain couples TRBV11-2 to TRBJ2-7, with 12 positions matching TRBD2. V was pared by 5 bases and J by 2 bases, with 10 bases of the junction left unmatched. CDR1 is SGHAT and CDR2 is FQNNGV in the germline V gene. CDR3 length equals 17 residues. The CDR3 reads CASSPRLAGDRTYEQYF. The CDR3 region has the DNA TGTGCCAGCAGCCCGCGACTAGCGGGAGATAGAACCTACGAGCAGTACTTC.

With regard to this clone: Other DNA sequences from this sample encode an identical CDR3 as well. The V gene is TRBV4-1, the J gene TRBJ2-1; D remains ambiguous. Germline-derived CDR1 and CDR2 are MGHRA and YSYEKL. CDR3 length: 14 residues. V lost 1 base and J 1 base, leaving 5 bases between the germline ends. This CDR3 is CASSQAGSYNEQFF. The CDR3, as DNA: TGCGCCAGCAGCCAAGCGGGTTCCTACAATGAGCAGTTCTTC.

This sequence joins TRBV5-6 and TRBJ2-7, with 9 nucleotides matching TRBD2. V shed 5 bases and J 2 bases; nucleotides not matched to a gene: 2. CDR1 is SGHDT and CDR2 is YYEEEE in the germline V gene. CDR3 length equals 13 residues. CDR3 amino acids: CASSSSGTYEQYF. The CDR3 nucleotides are TGTGCCAGCAGTTCTAGCGGGACCTACGAGCAGTACTTC.

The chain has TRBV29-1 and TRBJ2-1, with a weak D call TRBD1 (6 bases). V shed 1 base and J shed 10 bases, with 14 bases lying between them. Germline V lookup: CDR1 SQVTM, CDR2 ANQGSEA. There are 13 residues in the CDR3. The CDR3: CSVEAQGTGEQFF. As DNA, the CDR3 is TGCAGCGTTGAAGCTCAGGGCACAGGGGAGCAGTTCTTC.

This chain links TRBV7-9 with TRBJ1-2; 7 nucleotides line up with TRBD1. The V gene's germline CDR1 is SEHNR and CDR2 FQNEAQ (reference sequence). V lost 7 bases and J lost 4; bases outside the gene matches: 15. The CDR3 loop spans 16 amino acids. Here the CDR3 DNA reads TGTGCCAGCACCTCCGGGACAGAGGCCCTTTTCTATGGCTACACCTTC. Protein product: CASTSGTEALFYGYTF.

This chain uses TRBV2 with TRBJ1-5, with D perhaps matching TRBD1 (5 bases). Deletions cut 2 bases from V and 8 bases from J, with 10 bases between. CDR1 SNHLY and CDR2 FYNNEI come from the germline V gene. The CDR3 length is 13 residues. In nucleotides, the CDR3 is TGTGCCAGCAGTGAACCGGGACTCGAGCCCCAGCATTTT. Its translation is CASSEPGLEPQHF.

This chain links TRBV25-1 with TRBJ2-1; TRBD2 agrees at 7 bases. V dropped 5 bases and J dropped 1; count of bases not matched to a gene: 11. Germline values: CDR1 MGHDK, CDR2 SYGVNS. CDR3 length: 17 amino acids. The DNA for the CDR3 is TGTGCCAGCAGTCCAAACACAGCGGGACGGTCCTACAATGAGCAGTTCTTC. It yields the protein CASSPNTAGRSYNEQFF.

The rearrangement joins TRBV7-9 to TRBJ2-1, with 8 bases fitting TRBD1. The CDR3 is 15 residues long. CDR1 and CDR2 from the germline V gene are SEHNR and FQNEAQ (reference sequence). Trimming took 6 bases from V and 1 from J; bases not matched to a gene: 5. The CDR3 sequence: CASSITGGSYNEQFF. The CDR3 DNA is TGTGCCAGCAGTATAACAGGGGGATCCTACAATGAGCAGTTCTTC.

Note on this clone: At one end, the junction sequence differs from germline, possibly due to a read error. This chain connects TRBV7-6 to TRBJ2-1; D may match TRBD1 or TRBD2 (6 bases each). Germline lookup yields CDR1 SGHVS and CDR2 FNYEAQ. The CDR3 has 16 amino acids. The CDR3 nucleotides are TGTGCCAGCAGCCTAGCAAGGGGGGCCGGGGGCAATGAGCAGTTCTTC. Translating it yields CASSLARGAGGNEQFF.

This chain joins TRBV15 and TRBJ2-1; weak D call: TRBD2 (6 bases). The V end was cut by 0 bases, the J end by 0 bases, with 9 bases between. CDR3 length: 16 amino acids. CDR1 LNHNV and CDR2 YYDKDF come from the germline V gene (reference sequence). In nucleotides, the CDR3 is TGTGCCACCAGCAGAGATAGCGGTAGCTCCTACAATGAGCAGTTCTTC. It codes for CATSRDSGSSYNEQFF.

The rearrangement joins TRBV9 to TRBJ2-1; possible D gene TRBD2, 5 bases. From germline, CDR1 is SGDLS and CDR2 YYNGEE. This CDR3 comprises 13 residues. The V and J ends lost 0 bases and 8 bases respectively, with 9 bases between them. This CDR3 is CASSVARRDEQFF. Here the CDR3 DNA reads TGTGCCAGCAGCGTAGCCCGGCGGGATGAGCAGTTCTTC. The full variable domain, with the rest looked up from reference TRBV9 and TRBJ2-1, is DSGVTQTPKHLITATGQRVTLRCSPRSGDLSVYWYQQSLDQGLQFLIQYYNGEERAKGNILERFSAQQFPDLHSELNLSSLELGDSALYFCASSVARRDEQFFGPGTRLTVL.

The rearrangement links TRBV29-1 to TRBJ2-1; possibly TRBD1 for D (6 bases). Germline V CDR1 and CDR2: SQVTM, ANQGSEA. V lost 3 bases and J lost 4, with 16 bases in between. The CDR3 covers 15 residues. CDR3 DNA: TGCAGCGTTGAGACTGGCCAGGGGCTGTACAATGAGCAGTTCTTC. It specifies CSVETGQGLYNEQFF.

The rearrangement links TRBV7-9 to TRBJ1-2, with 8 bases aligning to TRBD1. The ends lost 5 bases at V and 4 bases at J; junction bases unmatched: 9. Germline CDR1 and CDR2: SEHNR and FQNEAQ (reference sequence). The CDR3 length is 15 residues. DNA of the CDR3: TGTGCCAGCAGCCTTGGACAGGGCTTTTTCTATGGCTACACCTTC. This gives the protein CASSLGQGFFYGYTF. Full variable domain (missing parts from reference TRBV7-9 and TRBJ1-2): DTGVSQNPRHKITKRGQNVTFRCDPISEHNRLYWYRQTLGQGPEFLTYFQNEAQLEKSRLLSDRFSAERPKGSFSTLEIQRTEQGDSAMYLCASSLGQGFFYGYTFGSGTRLTVV.

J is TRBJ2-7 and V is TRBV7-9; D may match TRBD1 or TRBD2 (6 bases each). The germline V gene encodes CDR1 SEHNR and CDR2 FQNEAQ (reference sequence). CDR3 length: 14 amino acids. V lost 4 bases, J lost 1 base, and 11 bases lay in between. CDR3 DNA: TGTGCCAGCAGCTCCGGGGGCCTATCCTACGAGCAGTACTTC. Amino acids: CASSSGGLSYEQYF.